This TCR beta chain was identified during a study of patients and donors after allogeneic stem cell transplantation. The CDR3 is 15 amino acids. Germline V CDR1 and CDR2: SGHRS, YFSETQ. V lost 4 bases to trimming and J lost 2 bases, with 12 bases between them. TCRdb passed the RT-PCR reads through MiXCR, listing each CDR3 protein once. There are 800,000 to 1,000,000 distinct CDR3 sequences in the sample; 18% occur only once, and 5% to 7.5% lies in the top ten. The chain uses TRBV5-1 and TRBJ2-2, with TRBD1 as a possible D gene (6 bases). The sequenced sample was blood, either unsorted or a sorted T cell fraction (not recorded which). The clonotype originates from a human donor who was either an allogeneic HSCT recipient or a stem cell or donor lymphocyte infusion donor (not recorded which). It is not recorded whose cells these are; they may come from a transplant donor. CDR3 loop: CASSGAGTNTGELFF. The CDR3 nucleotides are TGCGCCAGCAGCGGGGCCGGGACAAACACCGGGGAGCTGTTTTTT.